Listed below are T cell receptor beta chains from one sample, sequenced in a study of post-analysis software for immune sequencing data. Via MiXCR, TCRdb re-called the PCR reads, giving one row per CDR3 protein. The sample has 650,000 to 850,000 distinct CDR3 sequences, roughly 50% seen once. The source material was blood. The source of these receptors is a girl aged 5-17 years with multiple sclerosis. The CDR3 runs from the conserved cysteine through the conserved F or W. The D gene is left open where the match is weak. Size is omitted from some rows. Given values are once, few, many or a class for expanded clones.

J gene,V gene,clone size,D gene,CDR3 protein,CDR3 DNA
TRBJ2-7,TRBV27,NA,TRBD2,CASSSRGVDDPPYEQYF,TGTGCCAGCAGCTCCCGGGGGGTGGACGATCCTCCTTACGAGCAGTACTTC
TRBJ2-5,TRBV2,NA,NA,CASRLTGQETQYF,TGTGCCAGCAGGTTGACAGGACAAGAGACCCAGTACTTC
TRBJ2-5,TRBV27,NA,NA,CAASGGWGEQYF,TGTGCCGCCTCTGGCGGCTGGGGTGAGCAGTACTTC
TRBJ2-1,TRBV20-1,few,NA,CSARIGIAAYEQFF,TGCAGTGCTAGAATCGGGATAGCGGCGTATGAGCAGTTCTTC
TRBJ2-5,TRBV6-5,few,TRBD2,CASSYELSGLAAARGDQETQYF,TGTGCCAGCAGTTACGAGCTCTCGGGGCTAGCGGCCGCCCGTGGGGATCAAGAGACCCAGTACTTC
TRBJ2-7,TRBV20-1,NA,TRBD2,CSATSLSYEQYF,TGCAGTGCGACTAGCCTTTCCTACGAGCAGTACTTC
TRBJ2-6,TRBV6-2/TRBV6-3,once,NA,CASSLGGALGANVLTF,TGTGCCAGCAGTTTAGGTGGGGCTTTAGGGGCCAACGTCCTGACTTTC
TRBJ1-5,TRBV28,NA,TRBD1,CASSFGAGGFYGNQPQHF,TGTGCCAGCAGTTTCGGAGCAGGGGGGTTTTATGGCAATCAGCCCCAGCATTTT
TRBJ2-1,TRBV4-1,NA,TRBD2,CASSQESSGVRIEQFF,TGCGCCAGCAGCCAAGAATCTAGCGGTGTCCGGATTGAGCAGTTCTTC
TRBJ2-7,TRBV2,NA,NA,CASSEASDYEQYF,TGTGCCAGCAGTGAAGCGAGCGACTACGAGCAGTACTTC
TRBJ2-4,TRBV7-9,NA,TRBD1,CASSVGRTGGTKNIQYF,TGTGCCAGCAGCGTCGGACGGACAGGGGGTACGAAAAACATTCAGTACTTC
TRBJ2-3,TRBV10-3,NA,NA,CAISEGATDTQYF,TGTGCCATCAGTGAGGGGGCCACAGATACGCAGTATTTT
TRBJ2-7,TRBV27,NA,TRBD2,CASSLSRTSGSYEQYF,TGTGCCAGCAGTTTATCCCGGACTAGCGGCTCCTACGAGCAGTACTTC
TRBJ2-5,TRBV7-9,NA,NA,CASSPSGVQETQYF,TGTGCCAGCAGCCCGTCAGGGGTGCAAGAGACCCAGTACTTC
TRBJ2-4,TRBV20-1,few,NA,CSASPGSAKNIQYF,TGCAGTGCTAGCCCAGGGTCGGCCAAAAACATTCAGTACTTC
TRBJ1-2,TRBV7-2,NA,NA,CASSLGGSANYGYTF,TGTGCCAGCAGCTTAGGTGGTTCGGCTAACTATGGCTACACCTTC
TRBJ2-1,TRBV5-1,NA,NA,CASSPGDRHSYNEQFF,TGCGCCAGCAGCCCGGGGGATAGACACTCCTACAATGAGCAGTTCTTC
TRBJ1-3,TRBV29-1,NA,NA,CSVITGINTIYF,TGCAGCGTCATTACAGGGATAAACACCATATATTTT
TRBJ2-7,TRBV3-1,few,TRBD2,CASSHWTGTSYEQYF,TGTGCCAGCAGCCATTGGACCGGGACTAGCTACGAGCAGTACTTC
TRBJ1-2,TRBV7-2,NA,NA,CASSPVQGGSGYTF,TGTGCCAGCAGCCCCGTCCAGGGAGGTAGTGGCTACACCTTC
TRBJ1-1,TRBV5-1,NA,NA,CASRRAGNTEAFF,TGCGCCAGCAGACGAGCAGGGAACACTGAAGCTTTCTTT
TRBJ2-5,TRBV29-1,NA,TRBD2,CSVEEIKASGGAWSQYF,TGCAGCGTTGAAGAAATTAAGGCTAGCGGAGGAGCTTGGTCCCAGTACTTC
TRBJ2-3,TRBV6-5,NA,TRBD1,CASRHTGASSADTQYF,TGTGCCAGCAGGCATACAGGGGCTAGCAGCGCAGATACGCAGTATTTT
TRBJ2-1,TRBV25-1,NA,TRBD2,CASRRGLAGNEQFF,TGTGCCAGCAGAAGGGGGTTAGCGGGGAATGAGCAGTTCTTC
TRBJ2-7,TRBV12-3/TRBV12-4,NA,NA,CASSLSPAAPREQYF,TGTGCCAGCAGCCTAAGCCCAGCCGCCCCGCGGGAGCAGTACTTC
TRBJ2-7,TRBV5-8,few,TRBD1,CASSPSGQGLDEQYF,TGTGCCAGCAGCCCCTCTGGACAGGGATTAGACGAGCAGTACTTC
TRBJ2-3,TRBV14,NA,NA,CASSQVATGPTDTQYF,TGTGCCAGCAGCCAAGTGGCGACAGGACCCACAGATACGCAGTATTTT
TRBJ2-1,TRBV28,few,NA,CASSLTLGGSYNEQFF,TGTGCCAGCAGTCTGACACTAGGGGGTTCCTACAATGAGCAGTTCTTC
TRBJ1-5,TRBV12-3/TRBV12-4,few,NA,CASRSTSNQPQHF,TGTGCCAGCAGGTCGACTAGCAATCAGCCCCAGCATTTT
TRBJ2-7,TRBV6-2/TRBV6-3,few,TRBD2,CASSSSIAGGSYEQYF,TGTGCCAGCAGTTCCAGTATAGCGGGGGGCTCCTACGAGCAGTACTTC
TRBJ2-1,TRBV7-2,NA,TRBD2,CASSSIGLAGRNEQFF,TGTGCCAGCAGCTCCATAGGACTAGCGGGACGCAATGAGCAGTTCTTC
TRBJ2-3,TRBV5-1,NA,NA,CASSLVAGYTDTQYF,TGCGCCAGCAGCTTGGTAGCCGGATACACAGATACGCAGTATTTT
TRBJ1-2,TRBV9,once,TRBD1,CASSVAKGGNYGYTF,TGTGCCAGCAGCGTAGCGAAAGGGGGCAACTATGGCTACACCTTC
TRBJ2-7,TRBV25-1,NA,TRBD2,CASSDGRLAGVSEQYF,TGTGCCAGCAGTGATGGCCGACTAGCGGGAGTGAGTGAGCAGTACTTC
TRBJ2-5,TRBV3-1,few,TRBD1,CASSQVLSTGPGETQYF,TGTGCCAGCAGCCAAGTCCTTTCGACAGGGCCGGGGGAGACCCAGTACTTC
TRBJ2-1,TRBV20-1,NA,TRBD2,CSATGLAGGRHNEQFF,TGCAGTGCCACGGGACTAGCGGGAGGACGCCACAATGAGCAGTTCTTC
TRBJ2-5,TRBV7-9,NA,NA,CASSSPARQRQETQYF,TGTGCCAGCAGCTCCCCCGCCAGGCAGCGGCAAGAGACCCAGTACTTC
TRBJ2-3,TRBV3-1,few,NA,CASSQVPLRLDTQYF,TGTGCCAGCAGCCAAGTTCCCCTTCGGCTAGATACGCAGTATTTT
TRBJ2-7,TRBV12-3/TRBV12-4,NA,NA,CASSLASGRNSEQYF,TGTGCCAGCAGTTTAGCGTCGGGAAGGAACTCCGAGCAGTACTTC
TRBJ2-7,TRBV20-1,NA,NA,CSARVAGSDEQYF,TGCAGTGCTAGAGTTGCTGGGTCTGACGAGCAGTACTTC
TRBJ1-2,TRBV29-1,NA,NA,CSVGGGTDSYGYTF,TGCAGCGTTGGTGGGGGGACGGACAGCTATGGCTACACCTTC
TRBJ2-5,TRBV5-1,NA,NA,CASSSVNSQETQYF,TGCGCCAGCAGCTCGGTCAACAGCCAAGAGACCCAGTACTTC
TRBJ2-1,TRBV4-3,NA,TRBD2,CASSPRREGLYNEQFF,TGCGCCAGCAGCCCCCGTCGGGAGGGACTGTACAATGAGCAGTTCTTC
TRBJ2-5,TRBV20-1,NA,TRBD1,CSAREDRDQETQYF,TGCAGTGCCAGGGAAGACAGGGACCAAGAGACCCAGTACTTC
TRBJ2-1,TRBV5-1,NA,TRBD2,CASSFVRGSYRGRQDNEQFF,TGCGCCAGCAGCTTTGTTAGAGGGAGTTATCGCGGGAGGCAAGACAATGAGCAGTTCTTC
TRBJ2-1,TRBV13,NA,TRBD2,CASSIGLGDNEQFF,TGTGCCAGCAGCATAGGACTAGGGGACAATGAGCAGTTCTTC
TRBJ2-3,TRBV19,NA,NA,CASTQGSGYGTDTQYF,TGTGCCAGTACCCAGGGCAGCGGCTACGGCACAGATACGCAGTATTTT
TRBJ2-5,TRBV4-3,few,NA,CASSQDRWGETQYF,TGCGCCAGCAGCCAAGATCGCTGGGGAGAGACCCAGTACTTC
TRBJ2-7,TRBV2,NA,NA,CASTLMGGRGEQYF,TGTGCCAGCACCCTGATGGGGGGTCGAGGCGAGCAGTACTTC
TRBJ1-2,TRBV30,NA,TRBD1,CAWKGAGGGYTF,TGTGCCTGGAAGGGGGCCGGGGGAGGCTACACCTTC
TRBJ2-7,TRBV29-1,NA,TRBD1,CSVEGTGWEQYF,TGCAGCGTTGAAGGGACAGGGTGGGAGCAGTACTTC
TRBJ1-1,TRBV12-3/TRBV12-4,NA,NA,CASSLRGGHPMNTEAFF,TGTGCCAGCAGTCTTCGAGGGGGACATCCCATGAACACTGAAGCTTTCTTT